The clone carrying this T cell receptor beta chain was detected only a few times. This record comes from a study of blood T cells in healthy people across ages. The second PCR ran 7 to 11 cycles with a sample-barcoded 5' primer and J-beta primers. One entry per CDR3 protein, called by TCRdb with MiXCR from the 5' RACE reads. Here the sample spans hundreds of thousands of distinct CDR3 sequences, about 28% being singletons. The donors, all healthy, were Caucasians living in Russia, aged 6 to 90. This CDR3 spans 14 amino acids. The germline CDR1 and CDR2 sequences are SGHRS and YFSETQ. Trimming took off 3 bases at V and 5 bases at J, with 14 bases between the two ends. Separately, the same data were catalogued under a study of T cells of mothers and their children.

The origin of this receptor is a boy aged 2 to 10 in good health. Sequenced sample: blood. The V gene is TRBV5-1, the J gene TRBJ1-1, with a possible D match to TRBD1 (6 bases). The CDR3 DNA sequence: TGCGCCAGCAGCTCCTCACGGGGGCAGACTGAAGCTTTCTTT. This sequence encodes CASSSSRGQTEAFF.